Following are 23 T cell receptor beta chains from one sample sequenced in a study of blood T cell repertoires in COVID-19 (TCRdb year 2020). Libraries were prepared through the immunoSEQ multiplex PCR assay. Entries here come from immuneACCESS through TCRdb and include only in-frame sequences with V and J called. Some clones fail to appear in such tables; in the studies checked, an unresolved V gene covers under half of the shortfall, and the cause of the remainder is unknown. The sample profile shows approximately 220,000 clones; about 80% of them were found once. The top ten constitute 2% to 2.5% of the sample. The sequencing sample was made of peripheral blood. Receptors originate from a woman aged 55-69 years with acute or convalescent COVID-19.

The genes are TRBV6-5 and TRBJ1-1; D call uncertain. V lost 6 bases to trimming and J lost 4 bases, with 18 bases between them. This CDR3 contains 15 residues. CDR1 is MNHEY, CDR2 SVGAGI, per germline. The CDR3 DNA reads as TGTGCCAGCAGGTCCCGACGTTACGAGCGCACTGAAGCTTTCTTT. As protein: CASRSRRYERTEAFF.

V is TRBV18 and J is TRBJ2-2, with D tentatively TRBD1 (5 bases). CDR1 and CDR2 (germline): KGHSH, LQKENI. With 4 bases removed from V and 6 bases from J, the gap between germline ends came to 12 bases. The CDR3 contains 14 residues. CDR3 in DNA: TGTGCCAGCTCACTCAGTCAGACAGCCGGGGAGCTGTTTTTT. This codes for CASSLSQTAGELFF.

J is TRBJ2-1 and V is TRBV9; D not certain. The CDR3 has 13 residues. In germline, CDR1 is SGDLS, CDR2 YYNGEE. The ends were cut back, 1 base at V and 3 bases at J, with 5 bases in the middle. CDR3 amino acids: CASSVNIYNEQFF. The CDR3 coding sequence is TGTGCCAGCAGCGTAAACATCTACAATGAGCAGTTCTTC.

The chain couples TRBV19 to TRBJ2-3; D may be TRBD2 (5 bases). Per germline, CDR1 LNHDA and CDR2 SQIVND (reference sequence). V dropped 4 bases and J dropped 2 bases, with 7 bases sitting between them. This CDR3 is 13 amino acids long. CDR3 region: CASSTRDTDTQYF. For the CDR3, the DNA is TGTGCCAGTAGTACCCGGGACACAGATACGCAGTATTTT.

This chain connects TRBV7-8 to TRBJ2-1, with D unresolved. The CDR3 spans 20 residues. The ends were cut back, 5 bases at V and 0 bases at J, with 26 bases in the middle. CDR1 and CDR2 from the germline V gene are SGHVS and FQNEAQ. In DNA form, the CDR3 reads TGTGCCAGCAGCATATCCAATGTCCGACTCCCCAACCCCTCCTACAATGAGCAGTTCTTC. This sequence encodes CASSISNVRLPNPSYNEQFF.

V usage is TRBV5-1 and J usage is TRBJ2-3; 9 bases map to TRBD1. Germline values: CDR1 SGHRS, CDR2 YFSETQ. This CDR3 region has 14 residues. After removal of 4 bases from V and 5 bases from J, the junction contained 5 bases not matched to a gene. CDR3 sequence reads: CASSAGQGVDTQYF. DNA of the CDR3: TGCGCCAGCAGCGCGGGACAGGGAGTAGATACGCAGTATTTT.

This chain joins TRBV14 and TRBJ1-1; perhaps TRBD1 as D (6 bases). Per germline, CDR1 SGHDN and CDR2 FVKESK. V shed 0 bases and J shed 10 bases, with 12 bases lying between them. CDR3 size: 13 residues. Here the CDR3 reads CASSQDRDTGAFF. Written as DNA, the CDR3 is TGTGCCAGCAGCCAAGACCGGGACACAGGAGCTTTCTTT.

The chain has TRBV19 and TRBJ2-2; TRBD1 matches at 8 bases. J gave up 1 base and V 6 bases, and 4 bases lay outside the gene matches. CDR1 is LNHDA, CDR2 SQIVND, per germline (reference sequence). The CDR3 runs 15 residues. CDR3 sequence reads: CASRTTGGNTGELFF. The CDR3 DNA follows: TGTGCCAGTAGAACAACAGGGGGGAACACCGGGGAGCTGTTTTTT.

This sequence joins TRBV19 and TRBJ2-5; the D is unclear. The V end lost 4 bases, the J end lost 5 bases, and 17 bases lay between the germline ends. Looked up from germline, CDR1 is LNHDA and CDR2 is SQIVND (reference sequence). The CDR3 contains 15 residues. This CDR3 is CASSTKVGSQETQYF. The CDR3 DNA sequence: TGTGCCAGTAGTACGAAGGTGGGCAGTCAGGAGACCCAGTACTTC.

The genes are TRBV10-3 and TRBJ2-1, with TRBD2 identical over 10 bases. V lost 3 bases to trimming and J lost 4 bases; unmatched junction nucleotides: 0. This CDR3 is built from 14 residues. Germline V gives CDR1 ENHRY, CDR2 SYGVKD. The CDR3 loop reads CAISDSGGYNEQFF. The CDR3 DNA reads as TGTGCCATCAGTGATAGCGGGGGGTACAATGAGCAGTTCTTC.

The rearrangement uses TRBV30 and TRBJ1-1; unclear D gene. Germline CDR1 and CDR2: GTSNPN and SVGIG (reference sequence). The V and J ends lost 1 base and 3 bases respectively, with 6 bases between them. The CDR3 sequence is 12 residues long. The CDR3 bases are TGTGCCTGGAGTGAAGAGGACACTGAAGCTTTCTTT. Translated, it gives CAWSEEDTEAFF.

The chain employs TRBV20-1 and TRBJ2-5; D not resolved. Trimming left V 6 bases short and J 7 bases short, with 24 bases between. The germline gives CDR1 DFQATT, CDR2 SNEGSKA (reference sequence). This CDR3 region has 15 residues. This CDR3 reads CSASPSSRHWATQYF. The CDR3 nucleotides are TGCAGTGCCAGTCCTTCCAGCCGTCATTGGGCGACCCAGTACTTC.

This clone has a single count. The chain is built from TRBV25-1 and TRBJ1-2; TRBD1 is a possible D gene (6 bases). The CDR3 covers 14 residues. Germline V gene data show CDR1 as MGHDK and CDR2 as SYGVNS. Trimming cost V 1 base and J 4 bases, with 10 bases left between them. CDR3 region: CASSELDSSYGYTF. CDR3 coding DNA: TGTGCCAGCAGTGAATTGGACAGCTCCTATGGCTACACCTTC.

CDR3 bases: TGTGCCATCAGTGAACTTACTAGCGGGGTCCTCAATGAGCAGTTCTTC. Amino acids: CAISELTSGVLNEQFF. This chain uses TRBV10-3 with TRBJ2-1; the match to TRBD2 covers 10 bases. The CDR3 loop spans 16 amino acids. Trimming cost V 3 bases and J 6 bases; bases outside gene matches: 8. Germline CDR1 is ENHRY and CDR2 is SYGVKD.

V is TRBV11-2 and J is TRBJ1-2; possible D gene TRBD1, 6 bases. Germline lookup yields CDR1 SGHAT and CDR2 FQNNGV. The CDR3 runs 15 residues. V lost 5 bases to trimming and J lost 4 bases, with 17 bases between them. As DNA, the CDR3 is TGTGCCAGCAGCGTAGGATACAGGGCCGGCTATGGCTACACCTTC. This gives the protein CASSVGYRAGYGYTF. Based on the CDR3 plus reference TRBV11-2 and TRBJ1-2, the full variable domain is EAGVAQSPRYKIIEKRQSVAFWCNPISGHATLYWYQQILGQGPKLLIQFQNNGVVDDSQLPKDRFSAERLKGVDSTLKIQPAKLEDSAVYLCASSVGYRAGYGYTFGSGTRLTVV.

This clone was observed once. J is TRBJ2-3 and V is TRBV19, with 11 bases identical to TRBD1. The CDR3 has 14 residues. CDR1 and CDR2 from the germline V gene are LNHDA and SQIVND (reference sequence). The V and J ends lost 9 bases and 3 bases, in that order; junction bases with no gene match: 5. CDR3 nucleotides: TGTGCCAGCGGGACAGGGGGTGGGACAGATACGCAGTATTTT. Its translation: CASGTGGGTDTQYF.

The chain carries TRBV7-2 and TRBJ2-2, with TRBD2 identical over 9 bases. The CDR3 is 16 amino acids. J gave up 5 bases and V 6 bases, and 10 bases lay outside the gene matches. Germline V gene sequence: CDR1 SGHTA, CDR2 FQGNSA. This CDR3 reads CASSRSGGPRTGELFF. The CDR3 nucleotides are TGTGCCAGCAGTAGGAGCGGGGGGCCGCGGACCGGGGAGCTGTTTTTT.

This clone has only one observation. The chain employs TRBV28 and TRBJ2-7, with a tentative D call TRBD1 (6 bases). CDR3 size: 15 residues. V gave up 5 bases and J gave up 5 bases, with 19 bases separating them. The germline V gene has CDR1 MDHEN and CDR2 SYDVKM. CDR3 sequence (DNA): TGTGCCAGCAGTATCAGGGGCACAGGGAACAACGAGCAGTACTTC. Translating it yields CASSIRGTGNNEQYF.

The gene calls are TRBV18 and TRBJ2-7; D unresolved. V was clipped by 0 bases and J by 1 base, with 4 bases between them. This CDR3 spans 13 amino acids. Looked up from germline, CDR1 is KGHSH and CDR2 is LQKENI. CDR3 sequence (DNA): TGTGCCAGCTCACCACCAACATCCTACGAGCAGTACTTC. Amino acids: CASSPPTSYEQYF.

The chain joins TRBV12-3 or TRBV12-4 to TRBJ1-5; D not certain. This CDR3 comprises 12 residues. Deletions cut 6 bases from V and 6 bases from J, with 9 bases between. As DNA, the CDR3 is TGTGCCAGCAGCTTCGGGGTTCAGCCCCAGCATTTT. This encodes CASSFGVQPQHF.

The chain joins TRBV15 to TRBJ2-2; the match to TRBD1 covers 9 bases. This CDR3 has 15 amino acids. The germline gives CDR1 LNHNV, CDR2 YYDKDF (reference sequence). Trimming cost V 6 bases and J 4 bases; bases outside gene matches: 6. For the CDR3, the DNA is TGTGCCACCAGTAGGGACAGGGCCGGCACCGGGGAGCTGTTTTTT. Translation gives CATSRDRAGTGELFF.

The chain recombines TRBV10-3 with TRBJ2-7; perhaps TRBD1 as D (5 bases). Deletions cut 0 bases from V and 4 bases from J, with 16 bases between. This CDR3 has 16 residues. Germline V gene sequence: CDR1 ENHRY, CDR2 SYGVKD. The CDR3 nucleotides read TGTGCCATCAGTGAGTCCGCCTCCGACAGACCTTACGAGCAGTACTTC. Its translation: CAISESASDRPYEQYF.

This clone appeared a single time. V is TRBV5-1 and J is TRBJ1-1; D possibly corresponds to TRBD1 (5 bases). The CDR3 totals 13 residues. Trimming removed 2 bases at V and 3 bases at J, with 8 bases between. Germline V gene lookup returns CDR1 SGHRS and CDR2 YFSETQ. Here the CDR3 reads CASSFTQDTEAFF. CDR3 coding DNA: TGCGCCAGCAGCTTCACACAGGACACTGAAGCTTTCTTT.